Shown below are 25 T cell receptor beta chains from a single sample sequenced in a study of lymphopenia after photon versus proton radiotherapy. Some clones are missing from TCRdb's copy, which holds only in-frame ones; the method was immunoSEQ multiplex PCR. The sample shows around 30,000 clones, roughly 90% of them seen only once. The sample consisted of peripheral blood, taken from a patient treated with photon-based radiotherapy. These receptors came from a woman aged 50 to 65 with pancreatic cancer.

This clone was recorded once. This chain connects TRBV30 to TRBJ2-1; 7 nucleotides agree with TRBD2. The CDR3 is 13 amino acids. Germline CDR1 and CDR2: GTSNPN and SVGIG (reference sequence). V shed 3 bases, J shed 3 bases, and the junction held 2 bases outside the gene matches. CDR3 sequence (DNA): TGTGCCTGGAGCCAGCGGGGCTACAATGAGCAGTTCTTC. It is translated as CAWSQRGYNEQFF. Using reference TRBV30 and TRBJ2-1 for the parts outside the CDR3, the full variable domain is SQTIHQWPATLVQPVGSPLSLECTVEGTSNPNLYWYRQAAGRGLQLLFYSVGIGQISSEVPQNLSASRPQDRQFILSSKKLLLSDSGFYLCAWSQRGYNEQFFGPGTRLTVL.

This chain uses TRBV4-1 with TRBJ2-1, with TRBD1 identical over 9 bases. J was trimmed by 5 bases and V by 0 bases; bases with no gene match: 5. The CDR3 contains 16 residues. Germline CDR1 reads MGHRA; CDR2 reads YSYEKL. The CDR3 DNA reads TGCGCCAGCAGCCAAGAGGGGACAGGGATCAACAATGAGCAGTTCTTC. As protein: CASSQEGTGINNEQFF.

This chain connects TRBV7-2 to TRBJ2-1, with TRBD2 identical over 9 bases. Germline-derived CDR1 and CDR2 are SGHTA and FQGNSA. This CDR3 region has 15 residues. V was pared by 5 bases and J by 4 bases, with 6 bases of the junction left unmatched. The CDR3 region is CASSPGLAYYNEQFF. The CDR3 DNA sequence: TGTGCCAGCAGCCCCGGACTAGCGTATTACAATGAGCAGTTCTTC. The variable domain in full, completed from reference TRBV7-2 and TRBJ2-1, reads GAGVSQSPSNKVTEKGKDVELRCDPISGHTALYWYRQSLGQGLEFLIYFQGNSAPDKSGLPSDRFSAERTGGSVSTLTIQRTQQEDSAVYLCASSPGLAYYNEQFFGPGTRLTVL.

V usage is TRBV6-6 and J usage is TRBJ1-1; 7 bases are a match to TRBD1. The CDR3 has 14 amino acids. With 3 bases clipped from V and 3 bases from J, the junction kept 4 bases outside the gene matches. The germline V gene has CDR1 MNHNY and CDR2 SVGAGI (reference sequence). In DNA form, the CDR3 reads TGTGCCAGCAGTTATAAGGGGGCAGACACTGAAGCTTTCTTT. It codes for CASSYKGADTEAFF.

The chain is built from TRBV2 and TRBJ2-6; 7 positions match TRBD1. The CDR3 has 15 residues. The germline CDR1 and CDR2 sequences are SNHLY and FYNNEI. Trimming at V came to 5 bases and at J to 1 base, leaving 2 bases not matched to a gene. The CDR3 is CASSTQGSGANVLTF. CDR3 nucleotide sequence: TGTGCCAGCAGTACACAGGGGTCTGGGGCCAACGTCCTGACTTTC.

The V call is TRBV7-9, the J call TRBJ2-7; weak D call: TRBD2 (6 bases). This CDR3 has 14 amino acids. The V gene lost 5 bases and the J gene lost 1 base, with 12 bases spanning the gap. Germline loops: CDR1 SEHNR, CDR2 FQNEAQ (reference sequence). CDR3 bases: TGTGCCAGCAGCCCTCTACTAGCTTCCTACGAGCAGTACTTC. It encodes CASSPLLASYEQYF. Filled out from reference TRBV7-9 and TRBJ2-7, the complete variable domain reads DTGVSQNPRHKITKRGQNVTFRCDPISEHNRLYWYRQTLGQGPEFLTYFQNEAQLEKSRLLSDRFSAERPKGSFSTLEIQRTEQGDSAMYLCASSPLLASYEQYFGPGTRLTVT.

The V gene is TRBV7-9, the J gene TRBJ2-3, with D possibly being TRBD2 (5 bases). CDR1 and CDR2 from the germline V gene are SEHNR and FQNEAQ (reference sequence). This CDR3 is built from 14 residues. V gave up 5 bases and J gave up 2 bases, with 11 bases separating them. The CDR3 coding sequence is TGTGCCAGCAGCCTCAGGACTTTCACAGATACGCAGTATTTT. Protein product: CASSLRTFTDTQYF.

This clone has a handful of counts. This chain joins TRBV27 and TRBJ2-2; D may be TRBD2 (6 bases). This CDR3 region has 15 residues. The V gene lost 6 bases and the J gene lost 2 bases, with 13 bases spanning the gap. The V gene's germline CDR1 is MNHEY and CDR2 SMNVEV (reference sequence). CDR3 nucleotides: TGTGCCAGCAGGAGGGACTGGAGAAACACCGGGGAGCTGTTTTTT. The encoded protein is CASRRDWRNTGELFF.

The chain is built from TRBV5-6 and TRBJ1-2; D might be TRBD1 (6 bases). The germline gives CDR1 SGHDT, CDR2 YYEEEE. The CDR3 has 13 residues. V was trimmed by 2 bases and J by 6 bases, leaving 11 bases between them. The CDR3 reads CASSLGRTDGYTF. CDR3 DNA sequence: TGTGCCAGCAGCTTAGGCAGGACAGATGGCTACACCTTC.

The CDR3 sequence is CASSILRTSNTGELFF. The CDR3 nucleotides are TGTGCCAGTAGTATATTGAGGACTAGCAACACCGGGGAGCTGTTTTTT. The V call is TRBV19, the J call TRBJ2-2, with TRBD2 identical over 8 bases. The CDR3 covers 16 residues. Germline-derived CDR1 and CDR2 are LNHDA and SQIVND (reference sequence). J gave up 2 bases and V 2 bases, and 4 bases lay outside the gene matches.

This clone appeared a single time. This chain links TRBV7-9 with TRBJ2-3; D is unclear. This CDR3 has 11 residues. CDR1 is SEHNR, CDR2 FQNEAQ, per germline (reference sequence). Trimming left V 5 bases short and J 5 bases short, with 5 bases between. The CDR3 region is CASSDIDTQYF. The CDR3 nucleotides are TGTGCCAGCAGCGATATAGATACGCAGTATTTT.

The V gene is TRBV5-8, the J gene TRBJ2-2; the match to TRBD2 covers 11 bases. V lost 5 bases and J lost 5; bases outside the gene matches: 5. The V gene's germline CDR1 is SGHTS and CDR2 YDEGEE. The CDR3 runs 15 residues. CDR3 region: CASRLAGVRTGELFF. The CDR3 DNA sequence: TGTGCCAGCAGACTAGCGGGAGTACGAACCGGGGAGCTGTTTTTT.

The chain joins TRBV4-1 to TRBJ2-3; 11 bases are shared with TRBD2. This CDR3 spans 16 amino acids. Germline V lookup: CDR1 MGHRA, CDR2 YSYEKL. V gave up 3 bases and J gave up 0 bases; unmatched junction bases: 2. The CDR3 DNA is TGCGCCAGCAGCCAGAGGACTAGCGGGAGCACAGATACGCAGTATTTT. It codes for CASSQRTSGSTDTQYF.

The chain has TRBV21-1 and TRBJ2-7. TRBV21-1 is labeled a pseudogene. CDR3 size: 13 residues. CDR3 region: CAKLKGQTYEQYF. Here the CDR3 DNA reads TGTGCCAAACTAAAGGGCCAGACCTACGAGCAGTACTTC.

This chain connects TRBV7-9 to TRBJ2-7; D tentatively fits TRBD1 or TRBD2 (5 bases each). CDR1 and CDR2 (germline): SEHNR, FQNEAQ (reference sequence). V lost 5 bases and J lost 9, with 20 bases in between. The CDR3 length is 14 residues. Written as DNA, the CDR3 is TGTGCCAGCAGCCTAGAAGGGTTGGGGGTTGGGCAGTACTTC. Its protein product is CASSLEGLGVGQYF.

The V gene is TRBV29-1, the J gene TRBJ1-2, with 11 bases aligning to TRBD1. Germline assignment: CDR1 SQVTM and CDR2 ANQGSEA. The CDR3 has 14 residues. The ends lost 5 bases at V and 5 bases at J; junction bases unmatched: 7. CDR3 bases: TGCAGCGTTACCGGGACAGGGGGTTGGTATGGCTACACCTTC. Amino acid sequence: CSVTGTGGWYGYTF.

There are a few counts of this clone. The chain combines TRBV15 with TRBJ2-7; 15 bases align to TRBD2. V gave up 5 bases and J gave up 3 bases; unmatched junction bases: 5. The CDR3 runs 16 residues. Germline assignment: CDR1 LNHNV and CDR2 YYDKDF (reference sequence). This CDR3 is CATSLGTSGRIYEQYF. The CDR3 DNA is TGTGCCACCAGCCTCGGGACTAGCGGGAGGATCTACGAGCAGTACTTC. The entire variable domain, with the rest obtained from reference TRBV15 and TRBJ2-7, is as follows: DAMVIQNPRYQVTQFGKPVTLSCSQTLNHNVMYWYQQKSSQAPKLLFHYYDKDFNNEADTPDNFQSRRPNTSFCFLDIRSPGLGDTAMYLCATSLGTSGRIYEQYFGPGTRLTVT.

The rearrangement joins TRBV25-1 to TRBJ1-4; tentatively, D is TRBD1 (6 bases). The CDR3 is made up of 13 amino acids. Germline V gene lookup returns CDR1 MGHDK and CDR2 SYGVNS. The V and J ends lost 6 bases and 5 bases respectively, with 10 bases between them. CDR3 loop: CASRSGTNEKLFF. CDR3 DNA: TGTGCCAGCAGGTCAGGGACAAATGAAAAACTGTTTTTT.

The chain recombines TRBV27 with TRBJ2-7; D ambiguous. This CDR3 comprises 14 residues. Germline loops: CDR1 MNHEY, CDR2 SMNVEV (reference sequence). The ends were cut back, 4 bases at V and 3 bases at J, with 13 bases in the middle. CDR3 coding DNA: TGTGCCAGCAGTTCCCTAGGAGTGGTCTACGAGCAGTACTTC. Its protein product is CASSSLGVVYEQYF.

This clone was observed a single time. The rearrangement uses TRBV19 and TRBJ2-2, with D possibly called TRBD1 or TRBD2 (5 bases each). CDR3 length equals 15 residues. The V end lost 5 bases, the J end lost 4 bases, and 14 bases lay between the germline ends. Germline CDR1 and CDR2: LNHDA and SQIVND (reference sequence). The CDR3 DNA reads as TGTGCCAGTAGTGCCGGGACCCGTGGCACCGGGGAGCTGTTTTTT. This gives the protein CASSAGTRGTGELFF.

For the CDR3, the DNA is TGCGCCAGACACGAGGACTGTCCCTTGAGGGGAAATAGCAATCAGCCCCAGCATTTT. This gives the protein CARHEDCPLRGNSNQPQHF. The chain employs TRBV10-1 and TRBJ1-5; D perhaps matches TRBD1 (5 bases). The germline CDR1 and CDR2 sequences are WNHNN and SYGVQD (reference sequence). Trimming left V 9 bases short and J 0 bases short, with 27 bases between. This CDR3 contains 19 residues.

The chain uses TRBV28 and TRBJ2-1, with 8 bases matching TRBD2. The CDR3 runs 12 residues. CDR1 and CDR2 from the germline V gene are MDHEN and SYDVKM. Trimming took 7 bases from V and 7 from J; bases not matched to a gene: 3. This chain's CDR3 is CASNPGGNEQFF. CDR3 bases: TGTGCCAGCAATCCGGGGGGGAATGAGCAGTTCTTC.

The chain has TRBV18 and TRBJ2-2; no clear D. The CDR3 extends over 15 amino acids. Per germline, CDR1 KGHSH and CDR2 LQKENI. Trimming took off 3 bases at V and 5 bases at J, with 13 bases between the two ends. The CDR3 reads CASSPSATGTGELFF. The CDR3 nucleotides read TGTGCCAGCTCACCCTCGGCAACTGGTACCGGGGAGCTGTTTTTT.

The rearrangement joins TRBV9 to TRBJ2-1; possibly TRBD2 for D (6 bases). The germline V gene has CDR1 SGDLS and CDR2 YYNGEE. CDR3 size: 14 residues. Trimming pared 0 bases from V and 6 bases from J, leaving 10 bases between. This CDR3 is CASSVAGAPNEQFF. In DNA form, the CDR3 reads TGTGCCAGCAGCGTAGCGGGAGCGCCCAATGAGCAGTTCTTC.

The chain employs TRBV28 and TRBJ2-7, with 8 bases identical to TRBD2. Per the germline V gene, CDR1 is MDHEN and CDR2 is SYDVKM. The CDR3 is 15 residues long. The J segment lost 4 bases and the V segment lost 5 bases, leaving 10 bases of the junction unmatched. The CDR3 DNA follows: TGTGCCAGCAGTGGGAGCGGGAGAGAGCTTTACGAGCAGTACTTC. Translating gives CASSGSGRELYEQYF. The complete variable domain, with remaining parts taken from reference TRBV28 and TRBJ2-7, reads DVKVTQSSRYLVKRTGEKVFLECVQDMDHENMFWYRQDPGLGLRLIYFSYDVKMKEKGDIPEGYSVSREKKERFSLILESASTNQTSMYLCASSGSGRELYEQYFGPGTRLTVT.